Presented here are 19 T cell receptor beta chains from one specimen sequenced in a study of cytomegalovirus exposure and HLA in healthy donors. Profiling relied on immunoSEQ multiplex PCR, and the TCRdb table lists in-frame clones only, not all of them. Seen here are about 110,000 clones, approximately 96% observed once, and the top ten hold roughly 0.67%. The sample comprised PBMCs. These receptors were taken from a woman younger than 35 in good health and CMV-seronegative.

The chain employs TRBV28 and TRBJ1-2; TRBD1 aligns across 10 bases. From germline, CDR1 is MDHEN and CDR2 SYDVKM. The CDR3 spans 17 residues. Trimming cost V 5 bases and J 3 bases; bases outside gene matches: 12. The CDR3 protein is CASSVGQGIIRDYGYTF. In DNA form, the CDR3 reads TGTGCCAGCAGTGTGGGACAGGGGATTATTCGTGACTATGGCTACACCTTC.

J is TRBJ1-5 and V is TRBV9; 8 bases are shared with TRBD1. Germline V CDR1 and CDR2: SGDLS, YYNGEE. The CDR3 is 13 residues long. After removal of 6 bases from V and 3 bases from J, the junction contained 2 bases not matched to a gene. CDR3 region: CASNRGDNQPQHF. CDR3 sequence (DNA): TGTGCCAGCAACAGGGGGGACAATCAGCCCCAGCATTTT.

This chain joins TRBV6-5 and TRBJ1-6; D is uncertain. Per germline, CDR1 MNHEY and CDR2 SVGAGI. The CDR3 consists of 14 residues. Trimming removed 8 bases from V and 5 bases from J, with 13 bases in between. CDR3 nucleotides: TGTGCCAGCCAGTTTGGAGGAAATAATTCACCCCTCCACTTT. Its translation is CASQFGGNNSPLHF.

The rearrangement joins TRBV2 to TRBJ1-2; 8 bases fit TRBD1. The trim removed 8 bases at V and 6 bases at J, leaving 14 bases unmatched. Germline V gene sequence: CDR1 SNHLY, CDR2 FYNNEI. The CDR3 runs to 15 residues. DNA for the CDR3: TGTGCCAGCCCAATCCCAAACAGGGGGAAAAATGGCTACACCTTC. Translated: CASPIPNRGKNGYTF.

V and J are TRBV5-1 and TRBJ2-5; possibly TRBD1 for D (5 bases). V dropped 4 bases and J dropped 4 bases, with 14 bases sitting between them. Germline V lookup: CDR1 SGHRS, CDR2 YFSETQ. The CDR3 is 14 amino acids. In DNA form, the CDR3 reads TGCGCCAGCAGCCCGGCTAGGGGCGGAGAGACCCAGTACTTC. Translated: CASSPARGGETQYF.

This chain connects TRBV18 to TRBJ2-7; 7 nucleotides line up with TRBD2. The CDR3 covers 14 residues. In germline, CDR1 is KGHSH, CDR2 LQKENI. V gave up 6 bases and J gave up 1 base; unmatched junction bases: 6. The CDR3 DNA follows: TGTGCCAGCTCCTCGAGGGAGGGATCCTACGAGCAGTACTTC. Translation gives CASSSREGSYEQYF. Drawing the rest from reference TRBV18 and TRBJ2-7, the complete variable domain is NAGVMQNPRHLVRRRGQEARLRCSPMKGHSHVYWYRQLPEEGLKFMVYLQKENIIDESGMPKERFSAEFPKEGPSILRIQQVVRGDSAAYFCASSSREGSYEQYFGPGTRLTVT.

The CDR3 DNA follows: TGTGCCAGTAGTACCGGGACAGGGGGCACCGGGGAGCTGTTTTTT. It translates to CASSTGTGGTGELFF. V gene TRBV19 combines with J gene TRBJ2-2; 11 positions match TRBD1. The J segment lost 4 bases and the V segment lost 4 bases, leaving 2 bases of the junction unmatched. Germline assignment: CDR1 LNHDA and CDR2 SQIVND (reference sequence). CDR3 length equals 15 residues.

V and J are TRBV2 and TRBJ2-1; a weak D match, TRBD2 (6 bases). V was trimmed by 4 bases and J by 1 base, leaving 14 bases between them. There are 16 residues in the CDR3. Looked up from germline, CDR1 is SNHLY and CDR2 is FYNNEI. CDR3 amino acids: CASSAGPGGSYNEQFF. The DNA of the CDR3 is TGTGCCAGCAGTGCGGGACCCGGGGGTTCCTACAATGAGCAGTTCTTC.

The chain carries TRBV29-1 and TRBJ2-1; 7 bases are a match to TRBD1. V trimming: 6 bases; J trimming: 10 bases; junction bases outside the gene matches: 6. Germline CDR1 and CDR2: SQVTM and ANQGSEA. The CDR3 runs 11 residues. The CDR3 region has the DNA TGCAGCGTCGAGGGACAGAAGGAGCAGTTCTTC. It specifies CSVEGQKEQFF.

For the CDR3, the DNA is TGTGCCAGCAGTTTATGGGGACAGGATAGCAATCAGCCCCAGCATTTT. Protein: CASSLWGQDSNQPQHF. V is TRBV28 and J is TRBJ1-5, with 8 bases identical to TRBD1. The germline CDR1 and CDR2 sequences are MDHEN and SYDVKM. V lost 0 bases to trimming and J lost 0 bases; unmatched junction nucleotides: 1. This CDR3 comprises 16 residues.

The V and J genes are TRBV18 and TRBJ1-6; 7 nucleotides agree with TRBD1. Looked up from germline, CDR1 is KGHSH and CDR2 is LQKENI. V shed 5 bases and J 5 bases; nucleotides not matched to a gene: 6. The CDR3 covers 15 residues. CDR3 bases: TGTGCCAGCTCATCGGGACAGAGAAATAATTCACCCCTCCACTTT. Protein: CASSSGQRNNSPLHF.

The CDR3 sequence: CASSVGQVRETQYF. CDR3 bases: TGTGCCAGCAGCGTAGGACAAGTCAGGGAGACCCAGTACTTC. The chain combines TRBV9 with TRBJ2-5; D unresolved. CDR1 is SGDLS, CDR2 YYNGEE, per germline. This CDR3 is built from 14 residues. The V gene lost 0 bases and the J gene lost 5 bases, with 11 bases spanning the gap.

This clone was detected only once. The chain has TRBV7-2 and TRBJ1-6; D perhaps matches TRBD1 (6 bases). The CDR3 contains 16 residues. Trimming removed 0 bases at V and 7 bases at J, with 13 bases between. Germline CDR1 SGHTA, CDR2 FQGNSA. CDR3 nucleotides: TGTGCCAGCAGCTTAGCCCCGACAGGTGCCAATTCACCCCTCCACTTT. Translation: CASSLAPTGANSPLHF.

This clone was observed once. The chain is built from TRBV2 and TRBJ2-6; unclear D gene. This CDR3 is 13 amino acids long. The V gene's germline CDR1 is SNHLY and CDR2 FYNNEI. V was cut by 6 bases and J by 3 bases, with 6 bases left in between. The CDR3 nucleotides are TGTGCCAGCAGCGAGGATGGGGCCAACGTCCTGACTTTC. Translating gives CASSEDGANVLTF.

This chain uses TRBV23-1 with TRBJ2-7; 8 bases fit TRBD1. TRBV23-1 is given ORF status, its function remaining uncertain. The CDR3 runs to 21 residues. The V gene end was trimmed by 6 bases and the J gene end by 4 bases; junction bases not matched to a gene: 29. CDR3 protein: CASRGIRGQECKSPRIYEQYF. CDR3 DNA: TGCGCCAGCAGGGGGATCAGGGGGCAGGAGTGTAAATCCCCCAGGATTTACGAGCAGTACTTC.

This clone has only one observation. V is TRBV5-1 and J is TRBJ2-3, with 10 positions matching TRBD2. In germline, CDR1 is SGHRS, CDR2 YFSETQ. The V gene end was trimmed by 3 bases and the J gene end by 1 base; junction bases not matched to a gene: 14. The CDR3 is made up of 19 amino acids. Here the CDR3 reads CASSSIPTATSGGTDTQYF. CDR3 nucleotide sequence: TGCGCCAGCAGCTCCATCCCGACCGCCACTAGCGGGGGCACAGATACGCAGTATTTT.

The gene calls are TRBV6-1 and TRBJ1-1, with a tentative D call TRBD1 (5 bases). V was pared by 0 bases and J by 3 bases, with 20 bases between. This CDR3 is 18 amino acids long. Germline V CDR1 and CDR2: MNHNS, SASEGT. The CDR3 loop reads CASSEAGPGFRRDTEAFF. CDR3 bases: TGTGCCAGCAGTGAAGCTGGCCCAGGGTTTCGTAGGGACACTGAAGCTTTCTTT.

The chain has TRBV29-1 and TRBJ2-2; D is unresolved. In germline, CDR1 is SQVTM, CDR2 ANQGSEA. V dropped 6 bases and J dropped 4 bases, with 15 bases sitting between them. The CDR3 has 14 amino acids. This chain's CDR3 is CSVGVSVITGELFF. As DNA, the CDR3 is TGCAGCGTCGGAGTTTCAGTCATCACCGGGGAGCTGTTTTTT.

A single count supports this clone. The CDR3 nucleotides are TGTGCCAGCAGTGGGAGTTTGTTGAGGGAGCAGTACTTC. Translating gives CASSGSLLREQYF. This sequence joins TRBV27 and TRBJ2-7; possible D gene TRBD2, 5 bases. The V and J ends lost 5 bases and 7 bases respectively, with 15 bases between them. Germline CDR1 and CDR2: MNHEY and SMNVEV (reference sequence). The CDR3 is 13 residues long.